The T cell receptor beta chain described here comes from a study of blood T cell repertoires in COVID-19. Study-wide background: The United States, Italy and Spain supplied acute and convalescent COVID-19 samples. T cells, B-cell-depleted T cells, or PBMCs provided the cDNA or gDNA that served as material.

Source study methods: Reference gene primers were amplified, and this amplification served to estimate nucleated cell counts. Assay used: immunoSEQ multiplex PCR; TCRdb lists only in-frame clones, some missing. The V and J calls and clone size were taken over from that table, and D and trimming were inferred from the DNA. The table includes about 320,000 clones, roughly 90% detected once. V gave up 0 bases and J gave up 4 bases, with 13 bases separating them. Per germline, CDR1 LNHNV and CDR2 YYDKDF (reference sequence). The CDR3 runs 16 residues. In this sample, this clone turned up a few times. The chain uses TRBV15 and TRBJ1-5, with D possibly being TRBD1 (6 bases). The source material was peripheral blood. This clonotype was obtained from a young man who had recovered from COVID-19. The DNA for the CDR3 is TGTGCCACCAGCAGAGATGGCGGACAGATTAATCAGCCCCAGCATTTT. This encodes CATSRDGGQINQPQHF.